This T cell receptor (beta chain) was sequenced in a study of a mutant IDH1 vaccine in newly diagnosed glioma. Background on the study: Previous care, which was radiotherapy, temozolomide, or both, most often involved both.

This CDR3 is built from 14 residues. The V end was cut by 5 bases, the J end by 0 bases, with 10 bases between. Looked up from germline, CDR1 is MNHEY and CDR2 is SVGAGI. As for this clone: The antigen is unknown.

Sequenced by immunoSEQ multiplex PCR; TCRdb stores in-frame clones only, minus some. The table records fewer than 45,000 clones, 81% of them present only once. As for time point: week 35, safety follow-up. The investigators gave 300 ug of mutant IDH1 20-mer peptide in each vaccine dose, together with topical imiquimod. Eight vaccinations were given in weeks 1, 3, 5, 7, 11, 15, 19 and 23. Sequenced here: PBMCs, sampled from a glioma patient whose treatment included an IDH1 peptide vaccine. This receptor was identified in a woman in her 40s with glioma. Some clones in this sample may be carry-over from other donors' samples. The chain carries TRBV6-5 and TRBJ1-2; D is undetermined. CDR3 loop: CASSAGSSNYGYTF. The CDR3 bases are TGTGCCAGCAGTGCGGGCAGCTCTAACTATGGCTACACCTTC.